The rows below give T cell receptor beta chains drawn from one sample of a study of response to subunit inactivated influenza vaccine. TCRdb called the RT-PCR reads again in MiXCR, with one record for every CDR3 protein. The sample shows about 520,000 distinct CDR3 sequences, 7.2% of them seen only once. Sequenced here: PBMCs from blood, sampled less than 30 months after vaccination. The source is a man aged 45-69 years who received an inactivated influenza vaccine. Each CDR3 is given with its conserved first and last residue. D genes are given only for firm matches.

d_gene,v_gene,len,CDR3aa
TRBD2,TRBV9,15,CASSVAGGGPDTQYF
-,TRBV5-4,13,CASSLEDGYEQYF
-,TRBV12-3/TRBV12-4,14,CASSLTAGSYEQYF
TRBD1,TRBV6-1,17,CASSRALGDSVYNEQFF
TRBD1,TRBV20-1,13,CSATGQTNYGYTF
-,TRBV30,12,CAWSVSREAQHF
TRBD1,TRBV18,11,CASSGQDGYTF
-,TRBV6-1,15,CASSPGREHNQPQHF
-,TRBV18,13,CASSPPNQPEAFF
-,TRBV28,16,CASSLITGSTNQPQHF
-,TRBV2,11,CASSGDREQYF
TRBD1,TRBV7-2,14,CASSPDRSGNTIYF
-,TRBV7-9,15,CASSSPVRGQYEQYF
-,TRBV4-3,17,CASSQGGPLTTNEKLFF
-,TRBV18,14,CASSPGGQPNEQFF
TRBD1,TRBV4-3,16,CASSHGDRGWNTEAFF
-,TRBV20-1,16,CSARDVGGASYNEQFF
-,TRBV6-1,17,CASSGPRKDKSSYEQYF
TRBD2,TRBV4-3,17,CASSQGTSGRATYEQYF
TRBD1,TRBV7-2,15,CASSLAAGGLYGYTF
TRBD1,TRBV10-3,13,CAINLDRGHEQFF
-,TRBV5-6,21,CASSLILTGLLNQWNTGELFF
TRBD2,TRBV20-1,16,CSARQLAGGDYNEQFF
-,TRBV12-3/TRBV12-4,15,CASSLEGIGRTEAFF
-,TRBV12-3/TRBV12-4,14,CASGGHRRTGELFF
-,TRBV29-1,11,CSAQINTEAFF